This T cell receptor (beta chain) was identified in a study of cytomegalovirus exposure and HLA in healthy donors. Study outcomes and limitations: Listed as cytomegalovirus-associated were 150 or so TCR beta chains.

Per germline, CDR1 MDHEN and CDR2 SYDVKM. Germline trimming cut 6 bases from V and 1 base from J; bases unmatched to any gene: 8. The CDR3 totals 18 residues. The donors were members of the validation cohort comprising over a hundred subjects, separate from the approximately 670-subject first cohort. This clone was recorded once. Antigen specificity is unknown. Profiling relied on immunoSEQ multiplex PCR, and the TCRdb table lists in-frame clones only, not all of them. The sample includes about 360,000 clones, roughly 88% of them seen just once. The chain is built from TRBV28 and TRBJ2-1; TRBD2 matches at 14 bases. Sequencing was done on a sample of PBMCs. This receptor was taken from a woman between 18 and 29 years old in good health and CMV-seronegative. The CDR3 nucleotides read TGTGCCAGCAGCTCCGTAGGACTAGCGGGAGGTTCCTACAATGAGCAGTTCTTC. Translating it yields CASSSVGLAGGSYNEQFF.